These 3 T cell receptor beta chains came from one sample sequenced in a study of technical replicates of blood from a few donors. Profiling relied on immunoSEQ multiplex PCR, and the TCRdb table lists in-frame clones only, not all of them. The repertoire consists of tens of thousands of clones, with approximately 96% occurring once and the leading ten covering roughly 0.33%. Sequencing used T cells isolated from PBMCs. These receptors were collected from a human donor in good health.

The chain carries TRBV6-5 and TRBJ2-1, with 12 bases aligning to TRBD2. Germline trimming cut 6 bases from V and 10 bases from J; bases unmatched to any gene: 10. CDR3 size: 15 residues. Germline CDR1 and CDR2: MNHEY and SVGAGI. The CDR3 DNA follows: TGTGCCAGCAGCGGGGCGCTAGCGGGAGGGGGCGAGCAGTTCTTC. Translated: CASSGALAGGGEQFF.

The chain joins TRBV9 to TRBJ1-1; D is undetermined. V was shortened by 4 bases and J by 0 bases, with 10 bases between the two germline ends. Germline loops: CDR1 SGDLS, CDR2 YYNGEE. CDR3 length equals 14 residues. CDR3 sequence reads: CASSPGNMNTEAFF. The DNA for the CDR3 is TGTGCCAGCAGCCCGGGAAATATGAACACTGAAGCTTTCTTT.

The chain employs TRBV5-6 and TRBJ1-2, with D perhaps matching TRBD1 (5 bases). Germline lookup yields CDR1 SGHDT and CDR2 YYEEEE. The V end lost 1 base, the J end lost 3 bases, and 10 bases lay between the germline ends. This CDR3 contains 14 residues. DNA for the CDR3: TGTGCCAGCAGCTTGCAGGGTTGGGACTATGGCTACACCTTC. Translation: CASSLQGWDYGYTF.